A single sample gave rise to the 9 T cell receptor beta chains below, sequenced in a study of graft-versus-host responses after intestinal transplantation. The antigens for these receptors are not known. Measured with immunoSEQ multiplex PCR; TCRdb has only the in-frame clones, and not every one. The data show about 97,000 clones, 91% seen once. The sequencing used unstimulated CD4+ T cells sorted from spleen or lymph node cells, collected before transplant. The receptors stem from a human donor who was the organ donor for an intestinal transplant.

The chain links TRBV5-4 to TRBJ1-4; 9 positions agree with TRBD1. The CDR3 is 17 amino acids. Germline loops: CDR1 SGHNT, CDR2 YYREEE (reference sequence). The V segment lost 1 base and the J segment 5 bases; nucleotides outside the gene matches: 9. CDR3 DNA sequence: TGTGCCAGCAGCTTGTGGGCCGCCGGACAGGGGAATGAAAAACTGTTTTTT. Translation gives CASSLWAAGQGNEKLFF.

The V gene is TRBV7-3, the J gene TRBJ2-5, with TRBD2 as a possible D gene (7 bases). CDR1 SGHTA and CDR2 FQGTGA come from the germline V gene. CDR3 size: 14 residues. Trimming removed 5 bases at V and 5 bases at J, with 15 bases between. The CDR3 coding sequence is TGTGCCAGCAGCCAGGGGAGGGGGGCGGAGACCCAGTACTTC. The encoded protein is CASSQGRGAETQYF.

The J gene is TRBJ1-4, the V gene TRBV11-2, with 7 bases lining up with TRBD1. Germline CDR1 and CDR2: SGHAT and FQNNGV. The CDR3 extends over 18 amino acids. Trimming took 1 base from V and 3 from J; bases not matched to a gene: 11. This chain's CDR3 is CASSLAGTDRIANEKLFF. In DNA form, the CDR3 reads TGTGCCAGCAGCTTAGCGGGGACAGACCGGATCGCTAATGAAAAACTGTTTTTT.

The chain links TRBV4-1 to TRBJ2-1; TRBD1 aligns across 7 bases. Germline trimming cut 1 base from V and 9 bases from J; bases unmatched to any gene: 3. CDR3 length equals 13 residues. Looked up from germline, CDR1 is MGHRA and CDR2 is YSYEKL. The CDR3 region is CASSQGTGSEQFF. The CDR3 bases are TGCGCCAGCAGCCAAGGGACAGGTTCTGAGCAGTTCTTC.

V is TRBV5-4 and J is TRBJ1-2; possibly TRBD1 for D (6 bases). CDR3 length: 14 amino acids. Germline values: CDR1 SGHNT, CDR2 YYREEE (reference sequence). Between the trimmed V and J ends, which lost 4 bases and 4 bases, there was a span of 14 bases. The CDR3 DNA reads as TGTGCCAGCAGCCCCGGGCAGGGGCCCTATGGCTACACCTTC. Protein sequence: CASSPGQGPYGYTF.

The V gene is TRBV19, the J gene TRBJ1-2; tentative D call: TRBD1 (5 bases). Germline loops: CDR1 LNHDA, CDR2 SQIVND (reference sequence). V gave up 5 bases and J gave up 8 bases, with 24 bases separating them. CDR3 size: 16 residues. In DNA, the CDR3 is TGTGCCAGTAGTTCGGGCTTCCGGGGGTCCGGTGAGGGCTACACCTTC. Translated, it gives CASSSGFRGSGEGYTF.

The chain employs TRBV7-3 and TRBJ2-1, with 8 bases aligning to TRBD2. Germline loops: CDR1 SGHTA, CDR2 FQGTGA. The CDR3 has 16 amino acids. J lost 0 bases, V lost 5 bases, and 6 bases had no gene match. The CDR3 DNA sequence: TGTGCCAGCAGCCTCGCCGGGACTAGCTCCTACAATGAGCAGTTCTTC. Translated: CASSLAGTSSYNEQFF. The whole variable domain, remainder taken from reference TRBV7-3 and TRBJ2-1, is GAGVSQTPSNKVTEKGKYVELRCDPISGHTALYWYRQSLGQGPEFLIYFQGTGAADDSGLPNDRFFAVRPEGSVSTLKIQRTERGDSAVYLCASSLAGTSSYNEQFFGPGTRLTVL.

The chain is built from TRBV6-5 and TRBJ1-3; D unclear. V lost 6 bases and J 0 bases, leaving 9 bases between the germline ends. CDR1 is MNHEY, CDR2 SVGAGI, per germline. This CDR3 is 14 amino acids long. As DNA, the CDR3 is TGTGCCAGCAGACCACCGGGCTCTGGAAACACCATATATTTT. It translates to CASRPPGSGNTIYF.

The rearrangement uses TRBV7-9 and TRBJ1-4; TRBD1 matches at 8 bases. V lost 1 base and J lost 5; bases outside the gene matches: 15. The CDR3 consists of 19 residues. The germline V gene has CDR1 SEHNR and CDR2 FQNEAQ (reference sequence). The CDR3 nucleotides read TGTGCCAGCAGCTTAGGAGGGTTGGACAGGGTGGTTTCAAATGAAAAACTGTTTTTT. Translated, it gives CASSLGGLDRVVSNEKLFF.